Listed here are 8 T cell receptor beta chains from one sample, sequenced in a study of post-analysis software for immune sequencing data. Findings and limits, study-wide: Four or five TRBV segments, including TRBV5-6, TRBV5-1 and TRBV20-1, were more frequent in patients than controls.

cDNA libraries of TCR beta carried unique molecular identifiers. One entry per CDR3 protein results from TCRdb running MiXCR on the PCR reads. The sample lists 650,000 to 900,000 distinct CDR3 sequences, about 45% occurring once. For these receptors, no antigen is known. The sequenced sample consisted of blood. All receptors derive from a girl aged 5 to 17 with multiple sclerosis.

This clonotype was detected only a few times. The rearrangement joins TRBV15 to TRBJ2-6, with TRBD1 matching 7 bases. The V and J ends lost 0 bases and 0 bases, in that order; junction bases with no gene match: 5. CDR1 LNHNV and CDR2 YYDKDF come from the germline V gene (reference sequence). CDR3 size: 18 residues. CDR3 in amino acids: CATSRDLTGVSGANVLTF. CDR3 nucleotide sequence: TGTGCCACCAGCAGAGATCTAACAGGGGTCTCTGGGGCCAACGTCCTGACTTTC.

The gene calls are TRBV12-3 or TRBV12-4 and TRBJ2-4; 7 nucleotides match TRBD1. The end of the DNA is better explained by TRBJ2-5, so the J call may be wrong. This CDR3 has 15 amino acids. CDR3 nucleotides: TGTGCCAGCAAGCGTCAGGGGGACGGTCAAGAGACCCAGTACTTC. Its translation is CASKRQGDGQETQYF.

V is TRBV30 and J is TRBJ1-2, with no clear D. The germline V gene has CDR1 GTSNPN and CDR2 SVGIG (reference sequence). Trimming left V 2 bases short and J 4 bases short, with 11 bases between. The length of the CDR3 is 13 residues. The CDR3 reads CAWSPVLLYGYTF. In DNA form, the CDR3 reads TGTGCCTGGAGTCCCGTTTTGCTCTATGGCTACACCTTC.

The chain joins TRBV20-1 to TRBJ2-7, with D possibly TRBD2 on 6 matching bases. This CDR3 is 12 amino acids long. V shed 5 bases and J shed 6 bases, with 14 bases lying between them. Germline V gene lookup returns CDR1 DFQATT and CDR2 SNEGSKA (reference sequence). This CDR3 is CSAESRLGEQYF. The CDR3 DNA follows: TGCAGTGCTGAATCCCGACTAGGCGAGCAGTACTTC.

The chain joins TRBV4-3 to TRBJ2-7; D is ambiguous. The CDR3 spans 14 residues. CDR1 and CDR2 from the germline V gene are LGHNA and YSLEER. Trimming left V 1 base short and J 2 bases short, with 9 bases between. CDR3 in amino acids: CASSQAHSTYEQYF. DNA for the CDR3: TGCGCCAGCAGCCAAGCTCACAGTACCTACGAGCAGTACTTC.

The rearrangement joins TRBV6-5 to TRBJ1-5; no definite D call. The CDR3 has 13 amino acids. The germline V gene has CDR1 MNHEY and CDR2 SVGAGI. V was trimmed by 6 bases and J by 5 bases, leaving 11 bases between them. The CDR3, as DNA: TGTGCCAGCAGCCCGAGGCGGTATCAGCCCCAGCATTTT. It yields the protein CASSPRRYQPQHF.

The sample holds a few counts of this clonotype. This chain links TRBV24-1 with TRBJ1-5; D not certain. Germline V gene lookup returns CDR1 KGHDR and CDR2 SFDVKD. The CDR3 is 11 amino acids. V lost 6 bases to trimming and J lost 7 bases, with 6 bases between them. The CDR3 DNA follows: TGTGCCACCAGTTGGGAGCAGCCCCAGCATTTT. Protein sequence: CATSWEQPQHF.

The gene calls are TRBV7-9 and TRBJ2-3, with 9 bases aligning to TRBD1. Germline CDR1 reads SEHNR; CDR2 reads FQNEAQ (reference sequence). This CDR3 is built from 13 residues. With V trimmed by 5 bases and J by 6 bases, 3 bases remained unmatched. DNA of the CDR3: TGTGCCAGCAGCGGGACAGGGTTTGATACGCAGTATTTT. Its translation is CASSGTGFDTQYF.